A selection of T cell receptor beta chains follows, all from one sample in a study of cytomegalovirus exposure and HLA in healthy donors. Assay: immunoSEQ multiplex PCR; the TCRdb copy retains only in-frame clones and omits some. The sample shows tens of thousands of clones, roughly 77% of them seen only once. Sequencing input: PBMCs. The source is a woman aged 40 to 50 in good health and CMV-seropositive. CDR3s include the opening cysteine and the closing phenylalanine or tryptophan. The D gene is left open where the match is weak. A clone size is listed for some rows: how often the clone was seen (once, few, many), or a class if it is expanded.

v_gene	j_gene	abundance	d_gene	CDR3nt	CDR3aa
TRBV7-9	TRBJ1-2	once	NA	TGTGCCAGCAGCTTAGGAGGGATGGACGGCTACACCTTC	CASSLGGMDGYTF
TRBV19	TRBJ1-5	NA	TRBD1	TGTGCCAGTAGTTGGGACAGGGATCAGCCCCAGCATTTT	CASSWDRDQPQHF
TRBV6-1	TRBJ1-5	NA	NA	TGTGCCAGCAGACGGGTCGATAATCAGCCCCAGCATTTT	CASRRVDNQPQHF
TRBV19	TRBJ1-1	NA	TRBD1	TGTGCCAGTAGGCCCGGGACAGGGGGCACTGAAGCTTTCTTT	CASRPGTGGTEAFF
TRBV10-1	TRBJ2-3	NA	NA	TGCGCCACCGCGAGGAGTCGCACAGATACGCAGTATTTT	CATARSRTDTQYF
TRBV14	TRBJ1-1	once	NA	TGTGCCAGCAGCCGCAATCGGGGGGCCTTAACGGCTGAAGCTTTCTTT	CASSRNRGALTAEAFF
TRBV10-1	TRBJ2-7	once	TRBD2	TGCGCCAGCAGTGAGTCTACGGGACTAGCGGGGTCGAAGTACTTC	CASSESTGLAGSKYF
TRBV30	TRBJ1-4	NA	TRBD1	TGTGCCGGGAAGACAGGGGGCGTTGAAAAACTGTTTTTT	CAGKTGGVEKLFF
TRBV30	TRBJ1-6	NA	NA	TGTGCCTGGAGTGTCCCCCAGGGACTGCAATATTCACCCCTCCACTTT	CAWSVPQGLQYSPLHF
TRBV2	TRBJ2-7	NA	TRBD1	TGTGCCAGCGAGACTGGGACAGGGAGAGGCGAGCAGTACTTC	CASETGTGRGEQYF
TRBV19	TRBJ2-2	few	TRBD1	TGTGCCAGTAGTTCTAGGACAGGGGCGGGCACCGGGGAGCTGTTTTTT	CASSSRTGAGTGELFF
TRBV19	TRBJ1-5	NA	NA	TGTGCCAGTAGTATGGAGGGCAGCCCGATGGGTCAGCCCCAGCATTTT	CASSMEGSPMGQPQHF
TRBV19	TRBJ1-1	NA	NA	TGTGCCAGTATGGGGCTAACTGAAGCTTTCTTT	CASMGLTEAFF
TRBV28	TRBJ1-3	NA	NA	TGTGCCAGCAGAAAGAGCTCTGGAAACACCATATATTTT	CASRKSSGNTIYF
TRBV2	TRBJ2-1	few	NA	TGTGCCAGCAGGTTGCTCCGGGAGCAGTTCTTC	CASRLLREQFF
TRBV12-5	TRBJ2-1	NA	NA	TGTGCTAGTGGTGCTACTTCGAGGTATGAGCAGTTCTTC	CASGATSRYEQFF
TRBV7-2	TRBJ1-6	NA	TRBD1	TGTGCCAGCAGCTTATCCCGGGACAGCCTTTCACCCCTCCACTTT	CASSLSRDSLSPLHF
TRBV7-6	TRBJ1-2	few	TRBD1	TGTGCCAGCAGCCCTACAGCGGGAACAGGGGGCGGCCGGGGCTACACCTTC	CASSPTAGTGGGRGYTF
TRBV6-4	TRBJ2-3	few	TRBD2	TGTGCCAGCAGTGAGAGCGGGGGGGCATCAGATACGCAGTATTTT	CASSESGGASDTQYF
TRBV2	TRBJ1-2	NA	TRBD1	TGTGCCATCACGACACAGGGGGCGCGGAGGGCCTATGGCTACACCTTC	CAITTQGARRAYGYTF
TRBV5-6	TRBJ2-6	NA	TRBD2	TGTGCCAGCAGCCTGGGGGGGGCTGGGGCCAACGTCCTGACTTTC	CASSLGGAGANVLTF
TRBV6-5	TRBJ2-3	NA	NA	TGTGCCAGCAGTTCCCAGGGAAGGCTCACAGATACGCAGTATTTT	CASSSQGRLTDTQYF
TRBV4-2	TRBJ1-2	NA	NA	TGTGCCAGCAGCCAAGATCCGGCAGGGCGCTATGGCTACACCTTC	CASSQDPAGRYGYTF
TRBV18	TRBJ1-5	few	TRBD1	TGTGCCAGCTCGCTTGCCGGGACAGGGGTTCTAAGCAATCAGCCCCAGCATTTT	CASSLAGTGVLSNQPQHF
TRBV28	TRBJ1-1	NA	NA	TGTGCCAGCAGCCTACGACAGGAACAAGAAGCTTTCTTT	CASSLRQEQEAFF
TRBV7-2	TRBJ1-5	NA	TRBD1	TGTGCCAGCAGCTTCGGGACAGGGGGTCAGCCCCAGCATTTT	CASSFGTGGQPQHF
TRBV5-1	TRBJ2-7	NA	TRBD2	TGCGCCAGCAGCTTGAGGGCGGGGGACTCCTACGAGCAGTACTTC	CASSLRAGDSYEQYF
TRBV11-2	TRBJ1-6	NA	NA	TGTGCCAGCAGCTTAGGAGCAGGGGTCAATTCACCCCTCCACTTT	CASSLGAGVNSPLHF
TRBV6-1	TRBJ1-3	medium-sized	NA	TGTGCCAGCAGCGTCCCGGGGATCTCTGGAAACACCATATATTTT	CASSVPGISGNTIYF
TRBV6-1	TRBJ1-5	NA	NA	TGTGCCAGCAGTGTCCGGGTTAGCAATCAGCCCCAGCATTTT	CASSVRVSNQPQHF
TRBV6-5	TRBJ2-2	few	NA	TGTGCCAGTGACAGGGGAGGGACCGGGGAGCTGTTTTTT	CASDRGGTGELFF
TRBV19	TRBJ1-5	few	NA	TGTGCCAGTAGTATCGGGACACTCCCCAATCAGCCCCAGCATTTT	CASSIGTLPNQPQHF
TRBV6-1	TRBJ2-3	NA	NA	TGTGCCAGCAGGATGGCGGGCACAGATACGCAGTATTTT	CASRMAGTDTQYF
TRBV5-8	TRBJ1-4	NA	TRBD1	TGTGCCAGCAGCTTCGGGACAGGGATCGAAAAACTGTTTTTT	CASSFGTGIEKLFF
TRBV27	TRBJ1-5	NA	TRBD1	TGTGCCAGCAGTCTGGTTGGGACAGATAGCAATCAGCCCCAGCATTTT	CASSLVGTDSNQPQHF
TRBV5-1	TRBJ2-3	NA	TRBD2	TGCGCCAGCAGCTTGGGGGCCAGCGGGGGTGGGGATACGCAGTATTTT	CASSLGASGGGDTQYF
TRBV14	TRBJ1-2	NA	NA	TGTGCCAGCAGCCAAGATTACAGGACAGTCTATGGCTACACCTTC	CASSQDYRTVYGYTF
TRBV30	TRBJ2-3	NA	NA	TGTGCCTGGAGTGGACAGCTCAGCACAGATACGCAGTATTTT	CAWSGQLSTDTQYF
TRBV5-1	TRBJ1-1	NA	NA	TGCGCCAGCAGCTTGGCCGACAGATTGAACACTGAAGCTTTCTTT	CASSLADRLNTEAFF
TRBV9	TRBJ2-7	NA	NA	TGTGCCAGCAGCGTGGTGGCACAGGGGGGGAAATCCTACGAGCAGTACTTC	CASSVVAQGGKSYEQYF
TRBV7-7	TRBJ1-5	NA	TRBD1	TGTGCCAGCAGCTTAGGACAGGGCAAGCCCCAGCATTTT	CASSLGQGKPQHF
TRBV6-1	TRBJ2-6	NA	NA	TGTGCCAGCAGTTCGAGCTCTGGGGCCAACGTCCTGACTTTC	CASSSSSGANVLTF